The text below deals with one T cell receptor (beta chain). In its sample, this clonotype was seen many times. The target of this receptor is not known. Base-call qualities are not available, and no considerably larger clone is one nucleotide away. The sample belongs to a study of T cells after yellow fever vaccination (dated by TCRdb to the late 2010s). For context, the study as a whole: The SMART-Seq v4 Ultra Low Input RNA kit was used to prepare libraries from fractions with low cell numbers. Bulk TCR alpha and beta repertoires were sequenced longitudinally to track T-cell clones before and after primary and booster YFV17D yellow fever vaccination. Two healthy male donors, one aged 18 to 30 and one aged 30 to 40 years, made up the cohort. Bulk PBMC replicates and cell subsets were isolated from blood drawn at multiple timepoints before and after both primary and secondary immunization. Overall results and qualifications from the work: A small share of clonotypes was detected in both CD4 and CD8 compartments, with the overlap likely arising from convergent recombination. Because abundant contaminating clonotypes from the bulk population could be contained in FACS-sorted repertoires, computational filtering was required. The secondary T-cell response was found to be weaker but faster than the primary response, with a peak reached on day 5 rather than on day 15. Because only a couple of donors were included in the study, the extent to which the findings can be generalized is limited. After the booster, most clones that had expanded after primary vaccination were detected again (nearly 98% of CD4 and around nine tenths of CD8), suggesting broad maintenance of memory.

The meaning of the sample's treatment or condition label: live attenuated yellow fever vaccine strain. PBMCs were isolated from peripheral blood using a standard Ficoll-Paque protocol. Dynabeads CD4 and CD8 positive selection kits were used to isolate the CD4 and CD8 T-cell fractions. TriZol was used to extract RNA from bulk PBMCs, from CD4 and CD8 fractions, and from dextramer-positive and dextramer-negative fractions. For sequencing, an Illumina NovaSeq 6000 was employed. TCR cDNA was made using 5'RACE template switching, a step that added a universal primer site and unique molecular identifiers. cDNA synthesis was primed from both the TCR alpha and TCR beta constant segments. Libraries were amplified in two PCR steps, with sample barcodes and sequencing adapters added in the second step. Sequencing of the libraries was done on either Illumina HiSeq 2500 (2x100 bp) or NovaSeq (2x150 bp). Processing in the source paper ran as follows. MIGEC handled demultiplexing of reads and collapsing into UMI consensus sequences, while MiXCR performed V(D)J alignment. Vaccine-responding clonotypes were identified with edgeR using replicate PBMC samples, with FDR below 0.01 and a log2 fold change above 5 up to day 15 being required. CD4 or CD8 identity was assigned to each bulk clonotype according to whether the clonotype was present at higher abundance in the sequenced CD4 repertoire or the sequenced CD8 repertoire. Starting from the raw public reads, TCRdb applied fastp trimming at Q25, assembled clones with MiXCR and retained in-frame beta chains. Rows with one shared CDR3 protein collapse into an entry with the most common genes and DNA. The V and J calls here are based on TCRdb, not the publication. This sample gives more than 300,000 distinct CDR3 sequences in total; around 10% of them show up just once. 3.3% of the sample is in the top ten clones.

Looking up the germline V gene (reference sequence) yields CDR1 MNHEY and CDR2 SMNVEV. Trimming takes 6 bases from V and 0 bases from J, and the germline ends sit 17 bases apart. Inclusive of the bounding cysteine and phenylalanine, the CDR3 is 16 residues long. Kept here is only the CDR3 DNA, which spans 48 bases and is read in frame from base 1. The chain is assembled from TRBV27 and TRBJ1-2; no D gene can be assigned with confidence. The sequenced sample was CD4+ T cells sorted from PBMCs, obtained 45 days after the yellow fever booster vaccination. The source of this sequence is a young man who received the YFV17D yellow fever vaccine. The CDR3 region reads CASRGLWGEPNYGYTF. Read as DNA, the sequence is TGTGCCAGCAGGGGATTGTGGGGAGAGCCTAACTATGGCTACACCTTC.